This T cell receptor beta chain was found in a study of cytomegalovirus exposure and HLA in healthy donors. Vbeta (60) and Jbeta (13) primers were used in the PCR. Clones were read by immunoSEQ multiplex PCR, and TCRdb kept only the in-frame ones, dropping some. This listing includes about 160,000 clones. This sequence was found in a woman between 50 and 59 years old in good health and CMV-seronegative. Sequencing used PBMCs.

This CDR3 reads CASSMSQGYQPQHF. The CDR3 nucleotides read TGTGCCAGTAGTATGTCTCAGGGCTATCAGCCCCAGCATTTT. V usage is TRBV19 and J usage is TRBJ1-5, with a tentative D call TRBD1 (5 bases). The CDR3 spans 14 residues. The ends were cut back, 3 bases at V and 5 bases at J, with 11 bases in the middle. In germline, CDR1 is LNHDA, CDR2 SQIVND (reference sequence).